One and the same sample provided the 3 T cell receptor beta chains below, sequenced in a study of T-cell reconstitution after alpha-beta-depleted transplantation in children. During its preparation, the TCRbeta library received unique molecular identifiers. TCRdb analysed the PCR reads with MiXCR anew, one entry per CDR3 protein. The sample carries a few hundred thousand distinct CDR3 sequences, about 20% recorded once. Here the sequenced sample was PBMCs from the stem cell graft donor, taken from the stem cell graft. The receptor source for this set is a human donor who donated a stem cell graft to a child with acute myeloid leukemia.

There are many counts of this clonotype. The gene calls are TRBV11-2 and TRBJ2-5, with 8 bases lining up with TRBD1. V lost 3 bases to trimming and J lost 5 bases; unmatched junction nucleotides: 5. CDR3 length: 14 amino acids. Germline V CDR1 and CDR2: SGHAT, FQNNGV. CDR3 in DNA: TGTGCCAGCAGCTTCGCAGGGGGCTGGGAGACCCAGTACTTC. Its protein is CASSFAGGWETQYF.

At least ten counts were recorded for this clonotype. This chain connects TRBV13 to TRBJ2-7; 8 bases line up with TRBD1. This CDR3 region has 15 residues. The germline CDR1 and CDR2 sequences are PRHDT and FYEKMQ (reference sequence). J was trimmed by 3 bases and V by 5 bases; bases with no gene match: 9. The DNA of the CDR3 is TGTGCCAGCAGCGCAACCGGGACAGGACACTACGAGCAGTACTTC. It yields the protein CASSATGTGHYEQYF.

The sample holds many counts of this clonotype. CDR3 residues: CSARYQRGYNEQFF. CDR3 nucleotides: TGCAGTGCCAGGTACCAGCGGGGGTACAATGAGCAGTTCTTC. The rearrangement joins TRBV20-1 to TRBJ2-1; 8 positions agree with TRBD2. Per the germline V gene, CDR1 is DFQATT and CDR2 is SNEGSKA (reference sequence). Losses at the gene ends were 6 bases for V and 4 bases for J; bases not matched to a gene: 8. The CDR3 runs to 14 residues.